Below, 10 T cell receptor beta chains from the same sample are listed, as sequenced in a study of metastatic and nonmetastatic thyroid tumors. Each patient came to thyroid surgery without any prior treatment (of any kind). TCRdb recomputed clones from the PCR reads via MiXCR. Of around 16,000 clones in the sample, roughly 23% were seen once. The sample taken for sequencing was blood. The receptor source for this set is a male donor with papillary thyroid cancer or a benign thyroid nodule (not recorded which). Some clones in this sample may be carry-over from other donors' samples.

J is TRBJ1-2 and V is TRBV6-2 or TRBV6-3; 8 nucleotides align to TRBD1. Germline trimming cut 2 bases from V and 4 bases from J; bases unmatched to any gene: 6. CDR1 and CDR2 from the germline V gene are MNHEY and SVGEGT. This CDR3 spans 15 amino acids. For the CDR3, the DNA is TGTGCCAGCAGTTACCCCCCGGACAGGGTCTATGGCTACACCTTC. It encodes CASSYPPDRVYGYTF.

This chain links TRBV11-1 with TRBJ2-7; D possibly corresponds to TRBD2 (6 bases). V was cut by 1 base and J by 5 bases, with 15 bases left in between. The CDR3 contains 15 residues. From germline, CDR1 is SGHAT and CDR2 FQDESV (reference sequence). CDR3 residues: CASSLDQGGFHEQYF. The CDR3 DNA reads TGTGCCAGCAGCTTAGACCAGGGAGGATTCCACGAGCAGTACTTC.

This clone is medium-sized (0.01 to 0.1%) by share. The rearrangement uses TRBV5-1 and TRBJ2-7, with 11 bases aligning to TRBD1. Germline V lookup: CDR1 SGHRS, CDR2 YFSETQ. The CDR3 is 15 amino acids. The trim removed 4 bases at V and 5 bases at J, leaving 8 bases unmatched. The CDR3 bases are TGCGCCAGCAGCCTCGCCGGGACAGGGGGGGACGAGCAGTACTTC. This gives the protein CASSLAGTGGDEQYF.

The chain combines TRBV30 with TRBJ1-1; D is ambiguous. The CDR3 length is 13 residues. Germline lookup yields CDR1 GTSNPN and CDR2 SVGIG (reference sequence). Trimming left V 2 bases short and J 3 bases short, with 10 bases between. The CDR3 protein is CAWSFQRHTEAFF. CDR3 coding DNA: TGTGCCTGGAGTTTCCAGCGGCACACTGAAGCTTTCTTT.

The CDR3 protein is CSAPGGGVEAFF. The DNA of the CDR3 is TGCAGTGCACCCGGGGGAGGGGTTGAAGCTTTCTTT. The genes are TRBV20-1 and TRBJ1-1; D might be TRBD1 (5 bases). CDR3 size: 12 residues. CDR1 DFQATT and CDR2 SNEGSKA come from the germline V gene (reference sequence). The V and J ends lost 6 bases and 7 bases respectively, with 15 bases between them.

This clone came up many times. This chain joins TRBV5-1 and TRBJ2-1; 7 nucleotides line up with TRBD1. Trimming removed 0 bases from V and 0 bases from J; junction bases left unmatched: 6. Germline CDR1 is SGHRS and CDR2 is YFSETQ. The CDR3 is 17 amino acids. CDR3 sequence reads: CASSLDRGMSSYNEQFF. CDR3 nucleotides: TGCGCCAGCAGCTTGGACAGGGGAATGAGCTCCTACAATGAGCAGTTCTTC.

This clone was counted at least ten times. The chain's CDR3 is CASSIREKGVHEQYF. CDR3 DNA sequence: TGTGCCAGCAGCATACGAGAGAAGGGGGTCCACGAGCAGTACTTC. The V and J genes are TRBV14 and TRBJ2-7, with TRBD1 as a possible D gene (6 bases). Germline CDR1 is SGHDN and CDR2 is FVKESK. The CDR3 runs to 15 residues. Trimming pared 5 bases from V and 5 bases from J, leaving 19 bases between.

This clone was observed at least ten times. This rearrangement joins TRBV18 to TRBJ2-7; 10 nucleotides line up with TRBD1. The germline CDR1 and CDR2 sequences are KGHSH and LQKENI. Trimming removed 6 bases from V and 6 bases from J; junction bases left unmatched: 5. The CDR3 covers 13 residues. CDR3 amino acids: CASSGQGNREQYF. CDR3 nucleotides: TGTGCCAGCTCGGGACAGGGGAATCGCGAGCAGTACTTC.

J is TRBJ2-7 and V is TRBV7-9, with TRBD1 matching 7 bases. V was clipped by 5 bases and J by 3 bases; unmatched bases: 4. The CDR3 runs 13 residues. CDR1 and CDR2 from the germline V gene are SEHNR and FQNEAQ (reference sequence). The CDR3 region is CASSRTGLYEQYF. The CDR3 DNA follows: TGTGCCAGCAGCCGGACAGGCCTCTACGAGCAGTACTTC.

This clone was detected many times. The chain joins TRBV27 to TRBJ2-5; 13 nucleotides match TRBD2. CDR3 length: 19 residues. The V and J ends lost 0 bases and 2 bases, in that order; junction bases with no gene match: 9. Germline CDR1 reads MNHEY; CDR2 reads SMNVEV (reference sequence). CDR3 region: CASSLSFAGGLAGQETQYF. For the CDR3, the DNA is TGTGCCAGCAGTTTATCGTTCGCGGGGGGACTAGCGGGGCAAGAGACCCAGTACTTC.